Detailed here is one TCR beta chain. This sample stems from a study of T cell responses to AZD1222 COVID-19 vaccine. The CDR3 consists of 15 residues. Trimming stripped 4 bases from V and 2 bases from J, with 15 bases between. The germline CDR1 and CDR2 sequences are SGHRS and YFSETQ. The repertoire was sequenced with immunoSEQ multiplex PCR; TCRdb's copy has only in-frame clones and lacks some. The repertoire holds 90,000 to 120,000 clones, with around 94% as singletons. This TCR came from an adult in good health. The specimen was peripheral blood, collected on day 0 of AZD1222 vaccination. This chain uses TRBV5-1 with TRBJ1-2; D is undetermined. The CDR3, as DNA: TGCGCCAGCAGCCATAGCGGGGTCTCAAACTATGGCTACACCTTC. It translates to CASSHSGVSNYGYTF. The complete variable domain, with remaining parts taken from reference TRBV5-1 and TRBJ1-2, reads KAGVTQTPRYLIKTRGQQVTLSCSPISGHRSVSWYQQTPGQGLQFLFEYFSETQRNKGNFPGRFSGRQFSNSRSEMNVSTLELGDSALYLCASSHSGVSNYGYTFGSGTRLTVV.